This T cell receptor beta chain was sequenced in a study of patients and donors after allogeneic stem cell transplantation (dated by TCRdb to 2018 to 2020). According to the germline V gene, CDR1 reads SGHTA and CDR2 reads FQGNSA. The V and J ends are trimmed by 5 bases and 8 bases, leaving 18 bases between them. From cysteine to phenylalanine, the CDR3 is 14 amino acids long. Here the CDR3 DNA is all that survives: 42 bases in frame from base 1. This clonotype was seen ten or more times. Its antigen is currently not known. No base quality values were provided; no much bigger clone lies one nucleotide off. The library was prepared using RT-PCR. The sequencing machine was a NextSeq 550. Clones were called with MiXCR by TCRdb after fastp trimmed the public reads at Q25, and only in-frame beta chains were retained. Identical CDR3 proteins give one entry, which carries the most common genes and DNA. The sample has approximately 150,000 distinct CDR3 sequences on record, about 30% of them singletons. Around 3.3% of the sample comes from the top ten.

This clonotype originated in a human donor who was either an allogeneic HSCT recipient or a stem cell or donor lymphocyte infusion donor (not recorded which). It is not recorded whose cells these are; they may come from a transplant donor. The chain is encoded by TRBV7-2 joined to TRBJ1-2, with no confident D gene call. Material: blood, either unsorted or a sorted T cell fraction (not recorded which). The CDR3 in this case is CASSPRGGKEGYTF. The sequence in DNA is TGTGCCAGCAGCCCTCGAGGAGGGAAGGAAGGCTACACCTTC.